These T cell receptor beta chains were read from a single sample in a study of blood T cell repertoires in COVID-19. The repertoire was sequenced with immunoSEQ multiplex PCR; TCRdb's copy has only in-frame clones and lacks some. The sample holds a few hundred thousand clones, approximately 90% seen once. The sample was PBMCs or T cells enriched from blood (not recorded which). The receptors here all came from a woman aged 25 to 39 who had recovered from COVID-19. Both conserved end residues are part of each CDR3. A D gene is named only where the DNA matches it firmly.

v_call: TRBV5-1; j_call: TRBJ1-1; d_call: TRBD1; cdr3_aa: CASSLNRDRRSQENTEAFF
v_call: TRBV6-5; j_call: TRBJ1-5; d_call: TRBD1; cdr3_aa: CATIDRDYSNQPQHF
v_call: TRBV5-1; j_call: TRBJ1-4; d_call: .; cdr3_aa: CASSLAGIGANEKLFF
v_call: TRBV5-5; j_call: TRBJ1-1; d_call: TRBD1; cdr3_aa: CASSGDRGRMATEAFF
v_call: TRBV6-2/TRBV6-3; j_call: TRBJ2-7; d_call: .; cdr3_aa: CASSETYEQYF
v_call: TRBV27; j_call: TRBJ2-1; d_call: TRBD1; cdr3_aa: CASSLLGQDEQFF
v_call: TRBV5-1; j_call: TRBJ1-1; d_call: TRBD1; cdr3_aa: CASSADRGTEAFF
v_call: TRBV3-1/TRBV3-2; j_call: TRBJ2-6; d_call: .; cdr3_aa: CASSQAGYGANVLTF
v_call: TRBV7-9; j_call: TRBJ2-3; d_call: .; cdr3_aa: CASSPSSDTQYF
v_call: TRBV30; j_call: TRBJ1-2; d_call: .; cdr3_aa: CAWSPGQGYGYTF
v_call: TRBV7-9; j_call: TRBJ1-2; d_call: TRBD1; cdr3_aa: CASSLEGALSYGYTF
v_call: TRBV19; j_call: TRBJ1-6; d_call: TRBD1; cdr3_aa: CASSTDRAGNSPLHF
v_call: TRBV24-1; j_call: TRBJ1-4; d_call: .; cdr3_aa: CATTWGGRDEKLFF
v_call: TRBV7-8; j_call: TRBJ1-2; d_call: .; cdr3_aa: CASSWEGRGDHGYTF
v_call: TRBV10-3; j_call: TRBJ1-1; d_call: TRBD1; cdr3_aa: CAISGAQGEGDTEAFF
v_call: TRBV4-1; j_call: TRBJ1-2; d_call: .; cdr3_aa: CASSQGGGVSYGYTF
v_call: TRBV7-9; j_call: TRBJ2-7; d_call: .; cdr3_aa: CASSFGRGPSSYEQYF
v_call: TRBV27; j_call: TRBJ1-5; d_call: TRBD1; cdr3_aa: CASRVRTGVNQPQHF